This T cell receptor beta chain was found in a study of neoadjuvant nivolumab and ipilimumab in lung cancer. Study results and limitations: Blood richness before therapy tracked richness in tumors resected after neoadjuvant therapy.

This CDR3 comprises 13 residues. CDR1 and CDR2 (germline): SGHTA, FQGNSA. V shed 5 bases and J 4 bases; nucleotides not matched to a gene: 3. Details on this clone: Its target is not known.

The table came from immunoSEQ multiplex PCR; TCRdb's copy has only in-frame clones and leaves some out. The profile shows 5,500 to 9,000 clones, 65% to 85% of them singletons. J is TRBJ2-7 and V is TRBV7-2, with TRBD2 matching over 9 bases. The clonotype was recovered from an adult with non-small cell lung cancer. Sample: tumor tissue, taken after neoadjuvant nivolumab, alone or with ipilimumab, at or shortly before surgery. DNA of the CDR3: TGTGCCAGCAGCGCTAGCGGGAAATACGAGCAGTACTTC. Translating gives CASSASGKYEQYF.